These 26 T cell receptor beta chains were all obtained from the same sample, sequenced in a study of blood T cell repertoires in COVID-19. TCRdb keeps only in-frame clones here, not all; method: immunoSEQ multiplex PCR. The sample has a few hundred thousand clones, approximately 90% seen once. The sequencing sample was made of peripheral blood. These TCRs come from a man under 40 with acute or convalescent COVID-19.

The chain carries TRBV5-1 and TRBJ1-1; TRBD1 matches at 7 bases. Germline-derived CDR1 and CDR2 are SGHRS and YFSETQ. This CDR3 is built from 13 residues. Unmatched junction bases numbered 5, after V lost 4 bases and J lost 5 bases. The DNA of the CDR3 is TGCGCCAGCAGCCAAACAGGGGTAACTGAAGCTTTCTTT. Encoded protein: CASSQTGVTEAFF.

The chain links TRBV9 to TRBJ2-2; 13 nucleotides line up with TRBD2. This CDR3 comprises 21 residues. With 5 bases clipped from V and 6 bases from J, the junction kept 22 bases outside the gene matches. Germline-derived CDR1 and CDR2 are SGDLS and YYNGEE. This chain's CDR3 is CASRRPPLTSGRAPPAGELFF. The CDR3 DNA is TGTGCCAGCAGAAGACCCCCTCTCACTAGCGGGAGGGCCCCACCGGCCGGGGAGCTGTTTTTT.

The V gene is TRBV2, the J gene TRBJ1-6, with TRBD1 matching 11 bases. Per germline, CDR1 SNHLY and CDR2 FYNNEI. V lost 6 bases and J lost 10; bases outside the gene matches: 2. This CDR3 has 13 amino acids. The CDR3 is CASRGQGESPLHF. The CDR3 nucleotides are TGTGCCAGCAGGGGACAGGGGGAATCACCCCTCCACTTT.

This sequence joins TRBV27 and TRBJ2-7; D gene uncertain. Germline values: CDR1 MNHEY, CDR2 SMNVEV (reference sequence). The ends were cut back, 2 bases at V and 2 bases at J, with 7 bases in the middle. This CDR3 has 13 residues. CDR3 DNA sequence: TGTGCCAGCAGTTTACACCAGACCTACGAGCAGTACTTC. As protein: CASSLHQTYEQYF.

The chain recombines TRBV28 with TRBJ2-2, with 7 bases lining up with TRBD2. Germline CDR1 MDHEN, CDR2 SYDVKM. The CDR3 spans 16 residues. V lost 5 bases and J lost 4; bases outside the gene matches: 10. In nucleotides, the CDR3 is TGTGCCAGCAGTCCCCCCCGGGGGAGGGGCACCGGGGAGCTGTTTTTT. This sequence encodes CASSPPRGRGTGELFF.

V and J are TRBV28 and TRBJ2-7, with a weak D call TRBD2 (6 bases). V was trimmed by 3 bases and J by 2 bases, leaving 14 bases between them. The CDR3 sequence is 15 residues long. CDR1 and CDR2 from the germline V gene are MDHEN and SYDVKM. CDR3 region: CASSFSGEVTYEQYF. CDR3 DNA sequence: TGTGCCAGCAGTTTTTCTGGGGAGGTAACCTACGAGCAGTACTTC.

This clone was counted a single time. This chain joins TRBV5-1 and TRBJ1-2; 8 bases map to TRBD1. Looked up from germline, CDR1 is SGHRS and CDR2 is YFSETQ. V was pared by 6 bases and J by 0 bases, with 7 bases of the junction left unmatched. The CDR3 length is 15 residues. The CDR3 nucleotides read TGCGCCAGCATACAGGGGGTGAATTCTAACTATGGCTACACCTTC. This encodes CASIQGVNSNYGYTF.

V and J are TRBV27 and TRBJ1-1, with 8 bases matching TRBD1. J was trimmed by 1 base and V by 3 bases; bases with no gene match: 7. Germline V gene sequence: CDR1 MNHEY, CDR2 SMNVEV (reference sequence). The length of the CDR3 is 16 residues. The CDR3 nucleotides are TGTGCCAGCAGTTTCTCTGGACAGGGAGGGAACACTGAAGCTTTCTTT. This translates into CASSFSGQGGNTEAFF.

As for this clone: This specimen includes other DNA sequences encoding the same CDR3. DNA for the CDR3: TGTGCCAGCAGCCAAGGCCAGGGGGAAAAACTGTTTTTT. As protein: CASSQGQGEKLFF. The chain has TRBV3-1 (or the pseudogene TRBV3-2) and TRBJ1-4, with D possibly being TRBD1 (6 bases). This CDR3 is built from 13 residues. CDR1 is LGHDT and CDR2 is YNNKEL in the germline V gene (reference sequence). Trimming left V 1 base short and J 8 bases short, with 8 bases between.

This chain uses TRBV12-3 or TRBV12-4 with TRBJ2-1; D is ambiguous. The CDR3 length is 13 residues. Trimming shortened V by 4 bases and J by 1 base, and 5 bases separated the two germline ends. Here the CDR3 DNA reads TGTGCCAGCAGTTCAGATTCCTACAATGAGCAGTTCTTC. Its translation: CASSSDSYNEQFF.

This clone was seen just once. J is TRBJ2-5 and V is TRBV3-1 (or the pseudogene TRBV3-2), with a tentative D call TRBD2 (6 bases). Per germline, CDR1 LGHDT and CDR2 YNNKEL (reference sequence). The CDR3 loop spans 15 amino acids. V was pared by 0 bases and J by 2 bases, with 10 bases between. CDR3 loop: CASSQDFGSQETQYF. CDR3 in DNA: TGTGCCAGCAGCCAAGATTTCGGGAGTCAAGAGACCCAGTACTTC.

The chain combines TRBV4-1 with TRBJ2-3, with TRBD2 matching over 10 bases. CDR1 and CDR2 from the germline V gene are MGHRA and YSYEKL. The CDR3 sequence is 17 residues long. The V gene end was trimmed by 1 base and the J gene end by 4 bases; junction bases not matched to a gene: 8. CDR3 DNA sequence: TGCGCCAGCAGCCAAGCTGGGGCTAGCGGGAGTCCAGATACGCAGTATTTT. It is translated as CASSQAGASGSPDTQYF.

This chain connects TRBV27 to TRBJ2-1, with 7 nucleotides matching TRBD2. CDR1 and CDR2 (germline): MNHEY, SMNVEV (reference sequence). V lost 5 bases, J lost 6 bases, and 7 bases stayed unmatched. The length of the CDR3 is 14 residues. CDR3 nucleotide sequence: TGTGCCAGCAGTCACGCGGGAGACGCCAATGAGCAGTTCTTC. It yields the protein CASSHAGDANEQFF.

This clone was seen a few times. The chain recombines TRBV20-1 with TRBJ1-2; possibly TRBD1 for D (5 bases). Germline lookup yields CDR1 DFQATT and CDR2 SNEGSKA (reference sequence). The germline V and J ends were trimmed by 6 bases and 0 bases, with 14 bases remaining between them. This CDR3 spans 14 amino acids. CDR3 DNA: TGCAGTGCGAGTCGGGGGTTAGCTAACTATGGCTACACCTTC. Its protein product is CSASRGLANYGYTF.

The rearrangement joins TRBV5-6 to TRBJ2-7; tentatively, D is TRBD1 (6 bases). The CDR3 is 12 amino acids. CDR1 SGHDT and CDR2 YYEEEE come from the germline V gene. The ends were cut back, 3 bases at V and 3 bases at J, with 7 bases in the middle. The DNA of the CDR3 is TGTGCCAGCAGCTCACAGGGCTACGAGCAGTACTTC. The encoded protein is CASSSQGYEQYF.

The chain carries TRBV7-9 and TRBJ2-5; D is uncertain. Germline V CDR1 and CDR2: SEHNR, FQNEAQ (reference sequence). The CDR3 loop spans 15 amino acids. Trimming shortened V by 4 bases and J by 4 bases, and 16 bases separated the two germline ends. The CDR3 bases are TGTGCCAGCAGCTCTGGGCAGATGAGCCCAGAGACCCAGTACTTC. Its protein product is CASSSGQMSPETQYF.

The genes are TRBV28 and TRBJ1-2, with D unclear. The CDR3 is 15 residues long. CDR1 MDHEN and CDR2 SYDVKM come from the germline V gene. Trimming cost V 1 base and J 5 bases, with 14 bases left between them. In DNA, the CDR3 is TGTGCCAGCAGTTTATACAGCGGACGAATATATGGCTACACCTTC. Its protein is CASSLYSGRIYGYTF.

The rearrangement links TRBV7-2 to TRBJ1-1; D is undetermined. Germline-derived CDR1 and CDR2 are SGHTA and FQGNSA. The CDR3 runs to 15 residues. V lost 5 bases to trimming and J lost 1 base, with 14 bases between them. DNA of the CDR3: TGTGCCAGCAGCGCCCGATCGAGAGAGAACACTGAAGCTTTCTTT. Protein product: CASSARSRENTEAFF.

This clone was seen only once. CDR3 DNA sequence: TGTGCCAGCAGCTTAGCAGGGGTCAACAATCAGCCCCAGCATTTT. This encodes CASSLAGVNNQPQHF. The rearrangement links TRBV13 to TRBJ1-5, with D possibly TRBD1 on 6 matching bases. The CDR3 sequence is 15 residues long. The V gene's germline CDR1 is PRHDT and CDR2 FYEKMQ (reference sequence). Trimming cost V 1 base and J 3 bases, with 10 bases left between them.

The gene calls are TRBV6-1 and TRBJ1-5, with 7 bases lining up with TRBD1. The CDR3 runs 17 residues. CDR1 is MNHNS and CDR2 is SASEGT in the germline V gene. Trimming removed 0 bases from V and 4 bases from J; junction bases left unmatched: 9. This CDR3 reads CASSEASTGMGNQPQHF. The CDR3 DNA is TGTGCCAGCAGTGAAGCGTCGACAGGGATGGGAAATCAGCCCCAGCATTTT.

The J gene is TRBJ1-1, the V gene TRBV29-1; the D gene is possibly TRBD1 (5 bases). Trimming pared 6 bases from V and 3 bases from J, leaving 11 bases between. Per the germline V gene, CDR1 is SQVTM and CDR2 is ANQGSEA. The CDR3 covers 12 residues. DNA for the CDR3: TGCAGCGTGGGCCAAGGGGACACTGAAGCTTTCTTT. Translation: CSVGQGDTEAFF.

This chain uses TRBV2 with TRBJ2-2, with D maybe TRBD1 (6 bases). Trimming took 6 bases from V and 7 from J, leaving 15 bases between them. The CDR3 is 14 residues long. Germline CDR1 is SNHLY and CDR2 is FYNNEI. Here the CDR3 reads CASSFTGFGGELFF. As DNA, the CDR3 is TGTGCCAGCAGCTTCACAGGGTTTGGCGGGGAGCTGTTTTTT.

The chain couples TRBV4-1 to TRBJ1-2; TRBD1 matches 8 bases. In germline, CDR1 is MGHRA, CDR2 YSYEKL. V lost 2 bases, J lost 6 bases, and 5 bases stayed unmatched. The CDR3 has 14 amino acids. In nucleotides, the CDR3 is TGCGCCAGCAGCCAAATTCGGACAGGGAATGGCTACACCTTC. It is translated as CASSQIRTGNGYTF.

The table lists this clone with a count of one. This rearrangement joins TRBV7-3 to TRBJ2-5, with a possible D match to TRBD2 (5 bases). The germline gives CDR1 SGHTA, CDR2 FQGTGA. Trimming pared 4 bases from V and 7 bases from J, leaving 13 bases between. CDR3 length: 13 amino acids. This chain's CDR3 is CASSSVPLATQYF. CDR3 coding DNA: TGTGCCAGCAGCTCTGTTCCTCTAGCGACCCAGTACTTC.

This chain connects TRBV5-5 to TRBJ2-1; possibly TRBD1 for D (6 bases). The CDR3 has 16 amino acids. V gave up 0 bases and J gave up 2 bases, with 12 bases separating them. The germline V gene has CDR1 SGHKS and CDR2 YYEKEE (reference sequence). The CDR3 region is CASSLGWTATYNEQFF. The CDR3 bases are TGTGCCAGCAGCTTGGGATGGACAGCGACCTACAATGAGCAGTTCTTC.

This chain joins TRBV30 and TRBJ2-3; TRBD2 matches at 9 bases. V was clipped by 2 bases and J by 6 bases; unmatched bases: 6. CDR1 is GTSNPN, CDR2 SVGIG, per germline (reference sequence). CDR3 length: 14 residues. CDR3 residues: CAWSTAGGRDTQYF. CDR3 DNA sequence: TGTGCCTGGAGTACTGCGGGGGGGCGTGATACGCAGTATTTT.